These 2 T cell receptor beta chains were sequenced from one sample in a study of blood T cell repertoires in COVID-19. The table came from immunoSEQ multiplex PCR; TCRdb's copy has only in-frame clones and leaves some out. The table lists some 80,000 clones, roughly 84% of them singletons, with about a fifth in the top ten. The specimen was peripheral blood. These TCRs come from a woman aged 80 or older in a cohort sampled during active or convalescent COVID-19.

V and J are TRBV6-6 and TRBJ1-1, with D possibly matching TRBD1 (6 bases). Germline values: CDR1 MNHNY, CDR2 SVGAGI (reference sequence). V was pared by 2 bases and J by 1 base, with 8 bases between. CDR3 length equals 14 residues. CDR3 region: CASSYQGKNTEAFF. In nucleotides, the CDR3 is TGTGCCAGCAGTTACCAGGGGAAGAACACTGAAGCTTTCTTT.

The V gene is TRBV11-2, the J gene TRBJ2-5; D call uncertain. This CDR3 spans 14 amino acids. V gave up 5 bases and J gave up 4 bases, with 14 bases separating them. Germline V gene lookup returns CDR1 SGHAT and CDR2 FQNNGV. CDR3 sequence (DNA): TGTGCCAGCAGCAATAGAGGCTTGAGAGAGACCCAGTACTTC. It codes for CASSNRGLRETQYF. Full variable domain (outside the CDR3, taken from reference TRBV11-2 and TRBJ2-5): EAGVAQSPRYKIIEKRQSVAFWCNPISGHATLYWYQQILGQGPKLLIQFQNNGVVDDSQLPKDRFSAERLKGVDSTLKIQPAKLEDSAVYLCASSNRGLRETQYFGPGTRLLVL.